This TCR beta chain was identified during a study of blood T cell repertoires in COVID-19. Overall study context: T cells, B-cell-depleted T cells, or PBMCs provided the cDNA or gDNA that served as material.

Germline CDR1 SGHNT, CDR2 YYREEE (reference sequence). Deletions cut 4 bases from V and 5 bases from J, with 22 bases between. The CDR3 is 16 amino acids. Sequenced by immunoSEQ multiplex PCR; TCRdb stores in-frame clones only, minus some. The sample has a few hundred thousand clones, around 85% seen once. The chain employs TRBV5-4 and TRBJ2-7, with D possibly matching TRBD1 (7 bases). The origin of this receptor is a woman younger than 30 with acute or convalescent COVID-19. The source material was peripheral blood. CDR3 in amino acids: CASSTTGKAGNDEQYF. The CDR3 bases are TGTGCCAGCAGCACGACAGGGAAGGCGGGAAACGACGAGCAGTACTTC.